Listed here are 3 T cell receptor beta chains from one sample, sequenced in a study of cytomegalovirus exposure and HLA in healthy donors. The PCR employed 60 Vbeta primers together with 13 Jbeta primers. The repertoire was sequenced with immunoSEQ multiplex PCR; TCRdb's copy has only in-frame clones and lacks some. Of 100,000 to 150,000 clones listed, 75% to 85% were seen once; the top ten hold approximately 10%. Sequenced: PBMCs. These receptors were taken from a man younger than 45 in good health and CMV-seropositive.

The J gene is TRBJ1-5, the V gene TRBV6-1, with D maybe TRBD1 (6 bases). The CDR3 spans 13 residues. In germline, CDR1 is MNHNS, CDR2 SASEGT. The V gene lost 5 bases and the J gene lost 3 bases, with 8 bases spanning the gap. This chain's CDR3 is CASSTGFNQPQHF. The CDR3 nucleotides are TGTGCCAGCAGTACAGGGTTCAATCAGCCCCAGCATTTT.

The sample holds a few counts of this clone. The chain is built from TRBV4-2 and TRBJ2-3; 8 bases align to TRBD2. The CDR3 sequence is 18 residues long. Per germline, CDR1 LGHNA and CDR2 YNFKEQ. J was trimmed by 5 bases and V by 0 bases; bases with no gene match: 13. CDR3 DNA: TGTGCCAGCAGCCAAGATCCCTCGGGGCTAGCGGGCGGAGATACGCAGTATTTT. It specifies CASSQDPSGLAGGDTQYF.

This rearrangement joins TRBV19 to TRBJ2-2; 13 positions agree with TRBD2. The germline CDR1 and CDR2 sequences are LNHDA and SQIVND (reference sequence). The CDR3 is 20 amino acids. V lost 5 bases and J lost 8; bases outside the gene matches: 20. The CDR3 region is CASSSPKTRLAGGPRGELFF. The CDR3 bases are TGTGCCAGTAGTTCCCCCAAAACTAGACTAGCGGGGGGCCCTAGGGGGGAGCTGTTTTTT.